This T cell receptor beta chain emerged from a study of T-cell memory formation after mild COVID-19. About the research overall: For the most part, TCR clusters were specific to one donor.

Using constant-segment primers, 5'RACE produced TCR alpha and TCR beta cDNA libraries carrying sample barcodes and UMIs. One entry per CDR3 protein, called by TCRdb with MiXCR from the 5' RACE reads. The sample contains fewer than 600,000 distinct CDR3 sequences, about 20% of which appear only once. General study results and limits: CD4+ contracting clones were found mainly in CM and EM, and CD8+ ones in EMRA.

This clonotype has only a few counts. Its cognate antigen is unknown. V lost 5 bases and J lost 7, with 15 bases in between. The CDR3 covers 14 residues. In germline, CDR1 is SGHVT, CDR2 SQSDAQ. The chain employs TRBV7-4 and TRBJ1-5, with D possibly matching TRBD1 (6 bases). The sequencing input was PBMCs or a T cell subset sorted from them (not recorded which). This TCR came from an adult woman who had mild COVID-19 (a few samples of this study predate the infection). Cell type and time point are not known. CDR3 protein: CASSARQEEQPQHF. Here the CDR3 DNA reads TGTGCCAGCAGCGCACGACAGGAGGAGCAGCCCCAGCATTTT.